Below are 23 T cell receptor beta chains sequenced from a single sample in a study of cytomegalovirus exposure and HLA in healthy donors. PCR was performed using 60 Vbeta and 13 Jbeta primers. Assay: immunoSEQ multiplex PCR; the TCRdb copy retains only in-frame clones and omits some. The data contain about 63,000 clones, around 75% of them seen just once; the ten biggest clones take up around a quarter. Material for sequencing was PBMCs. These receptors all stem from a woman between 40 and 50 years old in good health and CMV-seropositive.

A few counts support this clone. The chain carries TRBV30 and TRBJ1-2, with D possibly matching TRBD1 (5 bases). V lost 0 bases to trimming and J lost 0 bases, with 17 bases between them. CDR1 is GTSNPN and CDR2 is SVGIG in the germline V gene (reference sequence). The CDR3 extends over 17 amino acids. Written as DNA, the CDR3 is TGTGCCTGGAGTGTTGGAGGGGCACCTTCAGCTAACTATGGCTACACCTTC. This codes for CAWSVGGAPSANYGYTF.

V gene TRBV9 combines with J gene TRBJ1-6; D not resolved. The CDR3 loop spans 14 amino acids. Between the trimmed V and J ends, which lost 0 bases and 7 bases, there was a span of 8 bases. CDR1 SGDLS and CDR2 YYNGEE come from the germline V gene. The CDR3 is CASSVEWANSPLHF. The CDR3 DNA reads TGTGCCAGCAGCGTAGAGTGGGCGAATTCACCCCTCCACTTT.

This rearrangement joins TRBV7-2 to TRBJ2-5, with 7 bases fitting TRBD2. V shed 5 bases, J shed 4 bases, and the junction held 10 bases outside the gene matches. The CDR3 length is 15 residues. In germline, CDR1 is SGHTA, CDR2 FQGNSA. DNA for the CDR3: TGTGCCAGCAGCGCCCAGCGGGACCTTTCAGAGACCCAGTACTTC. Its protein is CASSAQRDLSETQYF.

This sequence joins TRBV28 and TRBJ1-1, with 9 bases identical to TRBD1. The CDR3 is 14 residues long. V shed 2 bases and J 8 bases; nucleotides not matched to a gene: 6. Germline-derived CDR1 and CDR2 are MDHEN and SYDVKM. The CDR3 DNA sequence: TGTGCCAGCAGTTTAGCGGGACAGGGCCGAGAAGCTTTCTTT. It translates to CASSLAGQGREAFF.

The CDR3, as DNA: TGTGCCAGCACCCCCCCCGGAGCGGGGGACAACAATCAGCCCCAGCATTTT. The encoded protein is CASTPPGAGDNNQPQHF. The genes are TRBV28 and TRBJ1-5; D possibly corresponds to TRBD1 (6 bases). Trimming took 7 bases from V and 3 from J, leaving 22 bases between them. The length of the CDR3 is 17 residues. Germline lookup yields CDR1 MDHEN and CDR2 SYDVKM.

This chain connects TRBV12-5 to TRBJ2-2; D gene unclear. The germline V gene encodes CDR1 LGHNT and CDR2 FRNRAP. Trimming left V 7 bases short and J 5 bases short, with 8 bases between. The CDR3 runs to 12 residues. This CDR3 reads CASVRDTGELFF. In DNA form, the CDR3 reads TGTGCTAGTGTTCGAGATACCGGGGAGCTGTTTTTT.

This clone was counted a few times. V is TRBV2 and J is TRBJ2-2; D gene unclear. Germline CDR1 is SNHLY and CDR2 is FYNNEI. V gave up 7 bases and J gave up 4 bases, with 4 bases separating them. This CDR3 has 11 amino acids. Written as DNA, the CDR3 is TGTGCCAGCACTAGCACCGGGGAGCTGTTTTTT. Its protein product is CASTSTGELFF.

The J gene is TRBJ1-6, the V gene TRBV28; D possibly corresponds to TRBD1 (5 bases). The V and J ends lost 5 bases and 10 bases respectively, with 12 bases between them. CDR3 size: 13 residues. CDR1 is MDHEN, CDR2 SYDVKM, per germline. Here the CDR3 reads CASSLPQASPLHF. CDR3 bases: TGTGCCAGCAGTCTCCCACAGGCGTCACCCCTCCACTTT.

This chain uses TRBV19 with TRBJ2-1; 9 bases are shared with TRBD2. Per germline, CDR1 LNHDA and CDR2 SQIVND (reference sequence). V shed 5 bases, J shed 1 base, and the junction held 9 bases outside the gene matches. This CDR3 comprises 17 residues. The CDR3 here is CASSVGLAGPSYNEQFF. CDR3 DNA sequence: TGTGCCAGTAGTGTGGGTCTAGCGGGGCCTTCCTACAATGAGCAGTTCTTC. Variable domain in full (rest from reference TRBV19 and TRBJ2-1): DGGITQSPKYLFRKEGQNVTLSCEQNLNHDAMYWYRQDPGQGLRLIYYSQIVNDFQKGDIAEGYSVSREKKESFPLTVTSAQKNPTAFYLCASSVGLAGPSYNEQFFGPGTRLTVL.

The chain is built from TRBV5-4 and TRBJ2-1, with 7 bases that match TRBD2. The CDR3 sequence is 14 residues long. Germline-derived CDR1 and CDR2 are SGHNT and YYREEE (reference sequence). The V gene end was trimmed by 4 bases and the J gene end by 6 bases; junction bases not matched to a gene: 7. CDR3 sequence (DNA): TGTGCCAGCAGCGAGGCTAGCGGATTCAATGAGCAGTTCTTC. Its translation: CASSEASGFNEQFF. The full variable domain, with the rest looked up from reference TRBV5-4 and TRBJ2-1, is ETGVTQSPTHLIKTRGQQVTLRCSSQSGHNTVSWYQQALGQGPQFIFQYYREEENGRGNFPPRFSGLQFPNYSSELNVNALELDDSALYLCASSEASGFNEQFFGPGTRLTVL.

This chain uses TRBV7-9 with TRBJ2-1, with D perhaps matching TRBD2 (6 bases). V lost 2 bases to trimming and J lost 15 bases, with 11 bases between them. Germline assignment: CDR1 SEHNR and CDR2 FQNEAQ (reference sequence). The CDR3 loop spans 11 amino acids. The CDR3 loop is CASSLQGGGFF. The CDR3 DNA reads TGTGCCAGCAGCTTACAGGGAGGTGGGTTCTTC.

This chain links TRBV7-9 with TRBJ1-2; perhaps TRBD1 as D (5 bases). V lost 5 bases, J lost 6 bases, and 10 bases lay in between. This CDR3 region has 12 residues. The V gene's germline CDR1 is SEHNR and CDR2 FQNEAQ (reference sequence). The CDR3 region is CASSPGGDGYTF. The CDR3 DNA is TGTGCCAGCAGCCCGGGGGGGGATGGCTACACCTTC.

The genes are TRBV29-1 and TRBJ1-1; possibly TRBD1 for D (6 bases). Germline-derived CDR1 and CDR2 are SQVTM and ANQGSEA. V was trimmed by 2 bases and J by 2 bases, leaving 9 bases between them. The CDR3 sequence is 13 residues long. CDR3 coding DNA: TGCAGCGTTGAACGGACAGAAAACACTGAAGCTTTCTTT. This gives the protein CSVERTENTEAFF.

For this clone: Other nucleotide sequences from this sample produce the same CDR3. The rearrangement joins TRBV7-9 to TRBJ1-5, with D possibly matching TRBD1 (5 bases). Trimming shortened V by 3 bases and J by 7 bases, and 10 bases separated the two germline ends. CDR3 size: 13 residues. The germline V gene has CDR1 SEHNR and CDR2 FQNEAQ (reference sequence). The CDR3 here is CASSLGLGQPQHF. The CDR3 DNA reads as TGTGCCAGCAGCTTGGGGCTTGGACAGCCCCAGCATTTT.

This chain connects TRBV30 to TRBJ2-3; D might be TRBD2 (7 bases). Trimming took off 0 bases at V and 5 bases at J, with 18 bases between the two ends. Germline V gene sequence: CDR1 GTSNPN, CDR2 SVGIG (reference sequence). The CDR3 sequence is 16 residues long. CDR3 sequence: CAWSVRGGAVGDTQYF. CDR3 DNA sequence: TGTGCCTGGAGTGTACGTGGGGGGGCCGTCGGAGATACGCAGTATTTT.

The chain links TRBV7-2 to TRBJ2-7, with 9 bases lining up with TRBD2. The CDR3 contains 16 residues. Unmatched junction bases numbered 5, after V lost 2 bases and J lost 0 bases. CDR1 is SGHTA, CDR2 FQGNSA, per germline. CDR3 bases: TGTGCCAGCAGCTTATCTCTAGCGGGGTTCTCCTACGAGCAGTACTTC. Translated: CASSLSLAGFSYEQYF.

The chain recombines TRBV7-2 with TRBJ2-2; D is perhaps TRBD2 (5 bases). V lost 3 bases, J lost 9 bases, and 17 bases lay in between. Germline CDR1 and CDR2: SGHTA and FQGNSA. This CDR3 is built from 15 residues. CDR3 DNA: TGTGCCAGCAGCTTCAACCTGGACTTCTCCCGGGAGCTGTTTTTT. It encodes CASSFNLDFSRELFF.

The rearrangement uses TRBV30 and TRBJ2-4; 7 positions agree with TRBD2. CDR3 length equals 15 residues. V lost 0 bases and J lost 7; bases outside the gene matches: 9. The V gene's germline CDR1 is GTSNPN and CDR2 SVGIG (reference sequence). CDR3 DNA sequence: TGTGCCTGGAGTGTAAAGGCGGGAGCTATGAACATTCAGTACTTC. Translating it yields CAWSVKAGAMNIQYF.

This rearrangement joins TRBV30 to TRBJ1-4; D perhaps matches TRBD1 (6 bases). Germline-derived CDR1 and CDR2 are GTSNPN and SVGIG (reference sequence). Trimming removed 6 bases at V and 3 bases at J, with 17 bases between. The CDR3 runs 15 residues. The CDR3 here is CACGAGGQANEKLFF. The CDR3 nucleotides are TGTGCCTGTGGGGCCGGGGGGCAGGCTAATGAAAAACTGTTTTTT.

The chain carries TRBV30 and TRBJ1-1; TRBD1 matches 8 bases. Trimming took 4 bases from V and 11 from J; bases not matched to a gene: 9. This CDR3 has 12 amino acids. The germline gives CDR1 GTSNPN, CDR2 SVGIG (reference sequence). The CDR3 region is CAWNTGGLNAFF. CDR3 DNA sequence: TGTGCCTGGAATACAGGGGGTCTGAATGCTTTCTTT.

The CDR3 here is CASGLSVIEPQHF. The CDR3 DNA sequence: TGTGCTAGTGGTTTGTCCGTGATAGAGCCCCAGCATTTT. This chain joins TRBV12-5 and TRBJ1-5, with D unresolved. The CDR3 consists of 13 residues. Germline CDR1 is LGHNT and CDR2 is FRNRAP. Deletions cut 2 bases from V and 8 bases from J, with 10 bases between.

The rearrangement joins TRBV5-6 to TRBJ2-7; 14 nucleotides line up with TRBD2. This CDR3 has 17 amino acids. Per the germline V gene, CDR1 is SGHDT and CDR2 is YYEEEE. The trim removed 3 bases at V and 2 bases at J, leaving 7 bases unmatched. CDR3 region: CASSSRLAGGPPYEQYF. The CDR3 coding sequence is TGTGCCAGCAGCTCCCGACTAGCGGGGGGGCCACCCTACGAGCAGTACTTC. Using reference TRBV5-6 and TRBJ2-7 for the parts outside the CDR3, the full variable domain is DAGVTQSPTHLIKTRGQQVTLRCSPKSGHDTVSWYQQALGQGPQFIFQYYEEEERQRGNFPDRFSGHQFPNYSSELNVNALLLGDSALYLCASSSRLAGGPPYEQYFGPGTRLTVT.

The V call is TRBV19, the J call TRBJ2-7, with 11 bases matching TRBD1. CDR3 length: 16 amino acids. V gave up 5 bases and J gave up 0 bases; unmatched junction bases: 6. Germline values: CDR1 LNHDA, CDR2 SQIVND (reference sequence). CDR3 DNA sequence: TGTGCCAGTAGTCCTGGGACAGGGGGAAGCTCCTACGAGCAGTACTTC. Protein: CASSPGTGGSSYEQYF.